This note documents a single T cell receptor (beta chain) sequence. Its target is unknown. TCRdb's copy holds only in-frame clones and misses some; the assay was immunoSEQ multiplex PCR. The sample table includes 30,000 to 40,000 clones. This record comes from a study of T cells in women clearing cervical HPV infection. About the research overall: Case blood was drawn when the lesion was first found; control blood after infection became undetectable. The study's findings and limits: Repertoire richness, not evenness, was significantly elevated in CIN3+ cases versus controls. Effector/memory and HPV-specific T cells were not isolated, and association timing is unknown.

The sequence was obtained from a woman aged 18 to 69 with a cervical HPV16 infection that either progressed to CIN3+ or cleared (not recorded which). What was sequenced was blood buffy coat.

The sequenced part of the CDR3 DNA is TGTGCCAGCAGTAACCAGGGGGCCACGGCCTATGGT. This translates into CASSNQGATAYG. The entire CDR3 reads CASSNQGATAYGQYF. This chain joins TRBV2 and TRBJ2-4, with 8 nucleotides matching TRBD1. The read terminates 3 residues before the CDR3 end, so the remaining end is supplied by the germline J gene. Germline CDR1 SNHLY, CDR2 FYNNEI. This CDR3 region has 15 residues.